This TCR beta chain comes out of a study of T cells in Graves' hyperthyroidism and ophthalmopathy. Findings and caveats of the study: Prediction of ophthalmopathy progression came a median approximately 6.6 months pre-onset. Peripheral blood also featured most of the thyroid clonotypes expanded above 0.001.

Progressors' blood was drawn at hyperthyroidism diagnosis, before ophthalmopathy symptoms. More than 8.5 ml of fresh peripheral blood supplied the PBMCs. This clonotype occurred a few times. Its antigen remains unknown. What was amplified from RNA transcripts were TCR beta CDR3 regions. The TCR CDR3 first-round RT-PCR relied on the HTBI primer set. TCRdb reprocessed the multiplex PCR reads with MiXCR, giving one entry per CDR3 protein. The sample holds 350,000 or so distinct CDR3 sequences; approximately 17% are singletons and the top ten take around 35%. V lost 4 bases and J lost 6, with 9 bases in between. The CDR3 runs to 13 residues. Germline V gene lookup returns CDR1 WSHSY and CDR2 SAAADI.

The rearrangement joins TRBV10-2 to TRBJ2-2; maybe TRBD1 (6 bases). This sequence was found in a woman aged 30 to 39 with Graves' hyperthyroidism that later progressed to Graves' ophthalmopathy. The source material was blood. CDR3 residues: CASSGQGSGELFF. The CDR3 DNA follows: TGCGCCAGCAGTGGCCAGGGGTCCGGGGAGCTGTTTTTT.